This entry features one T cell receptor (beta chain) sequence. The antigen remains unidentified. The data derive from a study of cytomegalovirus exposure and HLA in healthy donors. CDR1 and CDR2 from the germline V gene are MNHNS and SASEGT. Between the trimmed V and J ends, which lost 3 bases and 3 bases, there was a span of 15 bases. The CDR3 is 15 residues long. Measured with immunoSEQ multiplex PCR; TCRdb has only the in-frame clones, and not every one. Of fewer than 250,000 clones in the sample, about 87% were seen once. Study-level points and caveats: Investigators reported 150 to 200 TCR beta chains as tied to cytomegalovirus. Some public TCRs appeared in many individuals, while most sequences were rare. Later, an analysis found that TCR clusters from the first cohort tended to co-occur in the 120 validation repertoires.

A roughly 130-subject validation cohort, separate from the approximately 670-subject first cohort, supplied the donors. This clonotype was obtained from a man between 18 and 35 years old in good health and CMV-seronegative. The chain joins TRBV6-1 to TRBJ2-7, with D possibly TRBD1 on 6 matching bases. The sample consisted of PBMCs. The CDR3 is CASSDSGQNLYEQYF. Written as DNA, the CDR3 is TGTGCCAGCAGTGATTCCGGACAGAACCTCTACGAGCAGTACTTC.